This TCR beta chain was retrieved from a study of shared clonotypes between healthy human individuals. The split of CD4+ cells yielded CD45RA+ naive and CD45RA-negative memory subsets. The CDR3 has 13 amino acids. Trimming took 5 bases from V and 0 from J, leaving 7 bases between them. Germline V gene lookup returns CDR1 LNHDA and CDR2 SQIVND (reference sequence). Produced via immunoSEQ multiplex PCR; TCRdb's table is partial and in-frame only. The sample lists roughly 2 million clones, approximately 94% occurring once. The genes are TRBV19 and TRBJ2-5; D is unresolved. The sequence derives from a young man in good health. The sequenced sample was naive CD4+ T cells sorted from blood. Subset noted: CD45RA+ positively selected. In DNA, the CDR3 is TGTGCCAGTAGTTCCCGGTACCAAGAGACCCAGTACTTC. Encoded protein: CASSSRYQETQYF.